A selection of T cell receptor beta chains follows, all from one sample in a study of blood T cell repertoires in COVID-19. The repertoire was sequenced with immunoSEQ multiplex PCR; TCRdb's copy has only in-frame clones and lacks some. The sample shows 200,000 to 250,000 clones, approximately 90% of them seen only once. Sequenced sample: peripheral blood. The receptors were sampled from a man aged 30-40 years with COVID-19, enrolled during active disease. CDR3s include the opening cysteine and the closing phenylalanine or tryptophan. A D gene is named only where the DNA matches it firmly. Some rows have no size entry. The others give once, few or many, or a class for an expanded clone.

CDR3,DNA,J,D,size,V,length
CASSLSGGGANGYTF,TGTGCCAGCAGCCTCTCCGGGGGGGGCGCGAATGGCTACACCTTC,TRBJ1-2,NA,few,TRBV27,15
CASSLYLGENTIYF,TGTGCCAGCAGTTTATACCTAGGTGAAAACACCATATATTTT,TRBJ1-3,NA,NA,TRBV27,14
CAIRLRGYGYTF,TGTGCCATCAGATTGAGGGGGTATGGCTACACCTTC,TRBJ1-2,NA,NA,TRBV10-3,12
CASSQEVGGRDTGELFF,TGCGCCAGCAGCCAAGAGGTTGGGGGCAGGGACACCGGGGAGCTGTTTTTT,TRBJ2-2,NA,NA,TRBV4-3,17
CASSLVGTRTGGTF,TGTGCCAGCAGCTTAGTTGGTACCCGGACAGGGGGAACCTTC,TRBJ1-2,TRBD1,NA,TRBV11-2,14
CASSLRGRTYNEQFF,TGTGCCAGCAGCTTGCGCGGGAGGACCTACAATGAGCAGTTCTTC,TRBJ2-1,TRBD2,NA,TRBV5-6,15
CASSGGVRYGYTF,TGTGCCAGCAGCGGGGGGGTTCGCTATGGCTACACCTTC,TRBJ1-2,NA,NA,TRBV6-5,13
CASSVEGGLGEKLFF,TGTGCCAGCAGCGTAGAGGGGGGGCTGGGTGAAAAACTGTTTTTT,TRBJ1-4,NA,NA,TRBV9,15
CASSPPVRESGNTIYF,TGTGCCAGCAGCCCCCCAGTCCGGGAATCTGGAAACACCATATATTTT,TRBJ1-3,NA,NA,TRBV6-2/TRBV6-3,16
CASSERRGLNTEAFF,TGTGCCAGCAGTGAAAGGCGGGGGCTGAACACTGAAGCTTTCTTT,TRBJ1-1,NA,NA,TRBV2,15
CASSPGTSGGGNTGELFF,TGCGCCAGCAGCCCCGGGACTAGCGGGGGTGGGAACACCGGGGAGCTGTTTTTT,TRBJ2-2,TRBD2,once,TRBV5-1,18
CASKKGQGLSSNQPQHF,TGTGCCAGTAAGAAAGGCCAGGGGCTATCTTCCAATCAGCCCCAGCATTTT,TRBJ1-5,NA,NA,TRBV19,17
CASSAITSGRMNEQFF,TGTGCCAGCAGCGCAATTACTAGCGGGAGAATGAATGAGCAGTTCTTC,TRBJ2-1,TRBD2,NA,TRBV9,16
CASKDRPRAGELFF,TGTGCCAGTAAGGACAGGCCTCGGGCCGGGGAGCTGTTTTTT,TRBJ2-2,TRBD1,NA,TRBV19,14